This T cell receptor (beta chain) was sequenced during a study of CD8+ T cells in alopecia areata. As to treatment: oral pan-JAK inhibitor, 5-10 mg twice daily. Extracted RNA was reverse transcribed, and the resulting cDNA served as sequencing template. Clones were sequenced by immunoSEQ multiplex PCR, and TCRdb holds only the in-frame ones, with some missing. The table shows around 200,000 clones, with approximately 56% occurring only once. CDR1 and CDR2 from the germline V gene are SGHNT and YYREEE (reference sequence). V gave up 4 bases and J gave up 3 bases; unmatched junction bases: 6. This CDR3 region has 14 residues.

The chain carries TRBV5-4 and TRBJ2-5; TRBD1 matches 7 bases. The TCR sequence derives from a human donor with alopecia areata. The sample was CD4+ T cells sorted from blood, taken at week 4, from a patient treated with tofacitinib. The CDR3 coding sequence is TGTGCCAGCAGCCCTTCCGACAGGGAAGAGACCCAGTACTTC. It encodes CASSPSDREETQYF.